This section outlines one T cell receptor beta chain sequence together with its context. Authors' analysis steps: From reference gene primer amplification, estimates of nucleated cell counts were derived. Assay: immunoSEQ multiplex PCR; the TCRdb copy retains only in-frame clones and omits some. From that table come the V and J calls and clone size; the DNA was used to work out D and trimming. The table includes 95,000 to 100,000 clones, around 94% detected once. This sample is drawn from a study of blood T cell repertoires in COVID-19. Study information: Material from acute and convalescent COVID-19 was sourced from the United States, Italy and Spain. T cells, B-cell-depleted T cells, or PBMCs provided the cDNA or gDNA that served as material.

Germline-derived CDR1 and CDR2 are SNHLY and FYNNEI. This CDR3 spans 14 amino acids. V was pared by 4 bases and J by 9 bases, with 17 bases between. The sequencing sample was made of peripheral blood. J is TRBJ2-3 and V is TRBV2; D is possibly TRBD2 (5 bases). The clonotype originates from a man in his fifties with active COVID-19. In DNA form, the CDR3 reads TGTGCCAGCAGTGCTTGGGTGGCCCCGGGAACGCAGTATTTT. This encodes CASSAWVAPGTQYF. Full variable domain (missing parts from reference TRBV2 and TRBJ2-3): EPEVTQTPSHQVTQMGQEVILRCVPISNHLYFYWYRQILGQKVEFLVSFYNNEISEKSEIFDDQFSVERPDGSNFTLKIRSTKLEDSAMYFCASSAWVAPGTQYFGPGTRLTVL.